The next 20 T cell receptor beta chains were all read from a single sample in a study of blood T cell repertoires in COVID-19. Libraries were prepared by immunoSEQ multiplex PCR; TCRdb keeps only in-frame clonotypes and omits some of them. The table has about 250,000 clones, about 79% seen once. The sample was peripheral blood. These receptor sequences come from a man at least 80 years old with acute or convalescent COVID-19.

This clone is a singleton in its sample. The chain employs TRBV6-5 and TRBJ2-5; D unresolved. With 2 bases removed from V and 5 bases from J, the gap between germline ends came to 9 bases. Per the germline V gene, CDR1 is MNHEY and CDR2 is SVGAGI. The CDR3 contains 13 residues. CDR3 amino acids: CASSYGPSETQYF. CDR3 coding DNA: TGTGCCAGCAGTTACGGGCCGAGCGAGACCCAGTACTTC.

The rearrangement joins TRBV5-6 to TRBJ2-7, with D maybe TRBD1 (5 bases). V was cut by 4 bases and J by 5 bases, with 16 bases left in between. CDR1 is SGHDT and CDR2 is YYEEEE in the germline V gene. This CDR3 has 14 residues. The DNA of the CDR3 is TGTGCCAGCAGCCTTATGGGGCAGGCCCACGAGCAGTACTTC. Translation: CASSLMGQAHEQYF.

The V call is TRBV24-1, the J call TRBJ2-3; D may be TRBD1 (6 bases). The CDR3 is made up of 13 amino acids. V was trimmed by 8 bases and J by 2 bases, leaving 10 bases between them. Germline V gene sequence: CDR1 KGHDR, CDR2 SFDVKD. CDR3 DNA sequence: TGTGCCACCACACAGGGTGTCACAGATACGCAGTATTTT. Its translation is CATTQGVTDTQYF.

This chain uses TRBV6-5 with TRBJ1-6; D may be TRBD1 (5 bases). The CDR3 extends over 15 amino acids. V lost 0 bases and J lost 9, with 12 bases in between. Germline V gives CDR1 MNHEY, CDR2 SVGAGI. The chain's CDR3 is CASSYSRQGSSPLHF. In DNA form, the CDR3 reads TGTGCCAGCAGTTACTCGCGGCAGGGTAGTTCACCCCTCCACTTT.

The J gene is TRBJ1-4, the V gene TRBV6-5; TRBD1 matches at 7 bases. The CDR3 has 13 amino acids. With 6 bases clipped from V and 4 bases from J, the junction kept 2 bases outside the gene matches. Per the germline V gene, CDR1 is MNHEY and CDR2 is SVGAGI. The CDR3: CASRQGVNEKLFF. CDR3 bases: TGTGCCAGCAGGCAGGGGGTTAATGAAAAACTGTTTTTT.

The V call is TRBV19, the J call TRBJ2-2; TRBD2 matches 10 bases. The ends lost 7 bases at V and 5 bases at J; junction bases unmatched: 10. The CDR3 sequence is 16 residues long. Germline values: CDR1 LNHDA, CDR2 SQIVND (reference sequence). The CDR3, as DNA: TGTGCCAGTAACCCGGGACTAGCGCTGTCGACCGGGGAGCTGTTTTTT. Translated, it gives CASNPGLALSTGELFF.

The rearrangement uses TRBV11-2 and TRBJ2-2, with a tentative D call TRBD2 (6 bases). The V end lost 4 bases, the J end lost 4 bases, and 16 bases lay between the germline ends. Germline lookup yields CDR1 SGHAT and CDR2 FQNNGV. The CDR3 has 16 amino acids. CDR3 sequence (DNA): TGTGCCAGCAGCTCTACCGGGGGTCGGGGCACCGGGGAGCTGTTTTTT. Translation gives CASSSTGGRGTGELFF.

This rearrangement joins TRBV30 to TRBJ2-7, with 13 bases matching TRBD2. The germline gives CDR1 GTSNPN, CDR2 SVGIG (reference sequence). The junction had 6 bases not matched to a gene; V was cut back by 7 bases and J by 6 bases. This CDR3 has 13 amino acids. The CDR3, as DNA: TGTGCCTCGTCACTAGCGGGAGGGTTCGAGCAGTACTTC. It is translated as CASSLAGGFEQYF.

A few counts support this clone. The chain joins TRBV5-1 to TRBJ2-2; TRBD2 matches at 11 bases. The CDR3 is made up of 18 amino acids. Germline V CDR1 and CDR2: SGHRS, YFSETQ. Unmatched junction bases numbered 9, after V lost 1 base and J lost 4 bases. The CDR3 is CASSLKLAGGSITGELFF. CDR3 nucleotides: TGCGCCAGCAGCTTGAAGCTAGCGGGAGGAAGTATCACCGGGGAGCTGTTTTTT.

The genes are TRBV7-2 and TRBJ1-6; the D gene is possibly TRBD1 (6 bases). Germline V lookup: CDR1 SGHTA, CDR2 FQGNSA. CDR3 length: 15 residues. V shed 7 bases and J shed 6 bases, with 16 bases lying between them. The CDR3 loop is CASTRRGGANSPLHF. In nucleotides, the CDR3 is TGTGCCAGCACCCGGAGAGGGGGTGCTAATTCACCCCTCCACTTT.

The CDR3 here is CASSLDRVHSPLHF. Written as DNA, the CDR3 is TGTGCCAGCAGTTTAGACAGGGTGCATTCACCCCTCCACTTT. The J gene is TRBJ1-6, the V gene TRBV27; TRBD1 matches 7 bases. The CDR3 runs to 14 residues. Trimming removed 2 bases from V and 8 bases from J; junction bases left unmatched: 3. CDR1 MNHEY and CDR2 SMNVEV come from the germline V gene (reference sequence).

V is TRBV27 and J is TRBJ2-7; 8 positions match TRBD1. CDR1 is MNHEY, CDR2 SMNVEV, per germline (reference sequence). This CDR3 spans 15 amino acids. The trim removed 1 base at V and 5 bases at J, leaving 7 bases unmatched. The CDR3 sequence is CASSLYAGGQHEQYF. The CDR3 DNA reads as TGTGCCAGCAGTTTATATGCAGGGGGCCAGCACGAGCAGTACTTC.

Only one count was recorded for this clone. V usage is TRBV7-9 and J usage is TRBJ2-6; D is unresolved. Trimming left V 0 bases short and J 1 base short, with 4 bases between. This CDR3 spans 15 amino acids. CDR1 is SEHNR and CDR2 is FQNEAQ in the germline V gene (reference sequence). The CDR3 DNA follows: TGTGCCAGCAGCTTAGCCGGTTCTGGGGCCAACGTCCTGACTTTC. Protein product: CASSLAGSGANVLTF.

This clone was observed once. In nucleotides, the CDR3 is TGCGCCAGCAGCCCTGGGCCCAGTGGGTTGGCCGGGGAGCTGTTTTTT. It encodes CASSPGPSGLAGELFF. This chain links TRBV5-1 with TRBJ2-2; D uncertain. This CDR3 comprises 16 residues. Trimming stripped 4 bases from V and 6 bases from J, with 19 bases between. Germline-derived CDR1 and CDR2 are SGHRS and YFSETQ.

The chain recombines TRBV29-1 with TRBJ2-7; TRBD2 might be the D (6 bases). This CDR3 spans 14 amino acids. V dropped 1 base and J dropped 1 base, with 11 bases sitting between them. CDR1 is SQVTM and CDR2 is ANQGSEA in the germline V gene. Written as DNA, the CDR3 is TGCAGCGTTGAAGGGCAGGGAGGATCCTACGAGCAGTACTTC. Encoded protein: CSVEGQGGSYEQYF.

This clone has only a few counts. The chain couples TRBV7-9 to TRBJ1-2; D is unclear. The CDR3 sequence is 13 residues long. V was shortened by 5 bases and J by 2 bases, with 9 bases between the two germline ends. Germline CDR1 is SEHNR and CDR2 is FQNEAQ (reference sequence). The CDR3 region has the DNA TGTGCCAGCAGCCAACCGGAGAACTATGGCTACACCTTC. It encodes CASSQPENYGYTF.

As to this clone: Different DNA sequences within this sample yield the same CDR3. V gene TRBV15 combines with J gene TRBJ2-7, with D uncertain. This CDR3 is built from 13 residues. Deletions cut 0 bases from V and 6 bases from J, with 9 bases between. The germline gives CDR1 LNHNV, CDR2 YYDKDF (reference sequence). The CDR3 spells CATSRDRGREQYF. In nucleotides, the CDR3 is TGTGCCACCAGCAGAGATCGAGGTCGCGAGCAGTACTTC.

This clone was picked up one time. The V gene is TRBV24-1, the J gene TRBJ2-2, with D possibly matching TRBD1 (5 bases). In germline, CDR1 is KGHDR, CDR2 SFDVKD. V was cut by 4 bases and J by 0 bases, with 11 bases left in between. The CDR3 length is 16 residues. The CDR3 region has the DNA TGTGCCACCAGTGACCCTTCCAGGGCGAACACCGGGGAGCTGTTTTTT. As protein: CATSDPSRANTGELFF.

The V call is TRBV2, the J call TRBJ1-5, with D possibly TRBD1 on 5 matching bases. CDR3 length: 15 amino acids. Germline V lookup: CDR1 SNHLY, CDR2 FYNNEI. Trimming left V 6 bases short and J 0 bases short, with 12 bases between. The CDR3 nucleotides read TGTGCCAGCAGAGAACAGGCTCATAGCAATCAGCCCCAGCATTTT. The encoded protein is CASREQAHSNQPQHF.

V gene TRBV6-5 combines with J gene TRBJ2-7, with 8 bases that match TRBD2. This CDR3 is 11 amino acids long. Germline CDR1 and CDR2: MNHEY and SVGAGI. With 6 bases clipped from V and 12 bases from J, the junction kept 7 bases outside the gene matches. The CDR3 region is CASSSGTRVYF. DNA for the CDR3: TGTGCCAGCAGCTCGGGGACTAGAGTGTACTTC.